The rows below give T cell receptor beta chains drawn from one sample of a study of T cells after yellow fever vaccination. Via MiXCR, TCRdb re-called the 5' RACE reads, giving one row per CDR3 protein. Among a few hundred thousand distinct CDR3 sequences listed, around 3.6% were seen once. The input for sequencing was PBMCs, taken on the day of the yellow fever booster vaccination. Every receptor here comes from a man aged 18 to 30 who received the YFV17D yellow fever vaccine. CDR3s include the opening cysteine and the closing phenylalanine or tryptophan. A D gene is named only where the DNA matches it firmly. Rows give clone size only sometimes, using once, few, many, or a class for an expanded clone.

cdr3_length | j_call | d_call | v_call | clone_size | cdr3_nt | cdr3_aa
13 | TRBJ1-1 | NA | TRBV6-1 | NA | TGTGCCAGCAGTGTAGGGGTTTATACTGAAGCTTTCTTT | CASSVGVYTEAFF
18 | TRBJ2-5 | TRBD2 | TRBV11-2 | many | TGTGCCAGCAGGCGTACTAGCGGGGGGGTCCCCGGCTGGGAGACCCAGTACTTC | CASRRTSGGVPGWETQYF
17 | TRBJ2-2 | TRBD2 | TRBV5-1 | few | TGCGCCAGCAGCTTGGCGGGCGGGGGTCTGAACACCGGGGAGCTGTTTTTT | CASSLAGGGLNTGELFF
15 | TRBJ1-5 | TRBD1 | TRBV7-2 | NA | TGTGCCAGCAGCTTAGCAGGACAGGGGATTCAGCCCCAGCATTTT | CASSLAGQGIQPQHF
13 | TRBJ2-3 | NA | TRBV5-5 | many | TGTGCCAGCACCCTTAGCGGCACAGATACGCAGTATTTT | CASTLSGTDTQYF
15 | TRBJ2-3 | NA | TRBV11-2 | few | TGTGCCAGCAGCTGGACCGGTTCTTCGGCAGATACGCAGTATTTT | CASSWTGSSADTQYF
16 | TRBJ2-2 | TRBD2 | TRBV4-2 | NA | TGTGCCAGCAGCCAAGACCAGCGGGGGGACACCGGGGAGCTGTTTTTT | CASSQDQRGDTGELFF
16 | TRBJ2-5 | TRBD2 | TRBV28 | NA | TGTGCCAGCAGGACTTTTAGCGGGGGGGCCCGGGAGACCCAGTACTTC | CASRTFSGGARETQYF
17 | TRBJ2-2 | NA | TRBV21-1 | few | TGTGCCAGCAGCGCCGACACCCCGGGACAGAACACCGGGGAGCTGTTTTTT | CASSADTPGQNTGELFF
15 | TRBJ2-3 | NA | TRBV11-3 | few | TGTGCCAGCAGCTCGGGGGGCAAGAGCACAGATACGCAGTATTTT | CASSSGGKSTDTQYF
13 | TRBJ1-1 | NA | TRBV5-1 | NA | TGCGCCAGCAGCTTGGAGTTAAGGGGTGAAGCTTTCTTT | CASSLELRGEAFF
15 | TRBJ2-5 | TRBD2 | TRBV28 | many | TGTGCCAGCATGGCGGGGGGGAGGCTTATTGCGACCCAGTACTTC | CASMAGGRLIATQYF
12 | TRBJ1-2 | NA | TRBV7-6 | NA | TGTGCCAGCAGCGGGTCAGGGCATGGCTACACCTTC | CASSGSGHGYTF
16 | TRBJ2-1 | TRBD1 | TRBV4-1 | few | TGCGCCAGCAGCCAAGACCCCCGGGACAGATACAATGAGCAGTTCTTC | CASSQDPRDRYNEQFF
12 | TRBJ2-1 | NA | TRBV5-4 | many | TGTGCCAGCAGCTGGGGGGCCTTTGAGCAGTTCTTC | CASSWGAFEQFF
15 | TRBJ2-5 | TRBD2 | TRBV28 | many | TGTGCCAGCAGTTTGGTAGCGGGGGGCCAAGAGACCCAGTACTTC | CASSLVAGGQETQYF
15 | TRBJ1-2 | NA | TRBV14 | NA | TGTGCCAGCAGCCAAGGAGAACACGGGGGGTATGGCTACACCTTC | CASSQGEHGGYGYTF
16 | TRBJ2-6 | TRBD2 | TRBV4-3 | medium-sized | TGCGCCAGCAGCCAGACTAGCGGTTCTGGGGCCAACGTCCTGACTTTC | CASSQTSGSGANVLTF
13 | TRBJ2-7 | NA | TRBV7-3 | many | TGTGCCAGCAGCTTAAGGGTGGCGGGCGAGCAGTACTTC | CASSLRVAGEQYF
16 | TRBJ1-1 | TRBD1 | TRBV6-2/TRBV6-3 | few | TGTGCCAGCAGCGACAGGGGGTCGGTAAAGAACACTGAAGCTTTCTTT | CASSDRGSVKNTEAFF
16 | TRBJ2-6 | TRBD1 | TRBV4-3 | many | TGCGCCAGCAGCCGGGACAGGGCCTCTGGGGCCAACGTCCTGACTTTC | CASSRDRASGANVLTF
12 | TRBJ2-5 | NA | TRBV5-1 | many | TGCGCCAGCAGCTTGGAGCAAGAGACCCAGTACTTC | CASSLEQETQYF
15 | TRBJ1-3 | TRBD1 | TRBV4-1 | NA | TGCGCCAGCAGCTTTCGACAGGGGCCAGGAAACACCATATATTTT | CASSFRQGPGNTIYF
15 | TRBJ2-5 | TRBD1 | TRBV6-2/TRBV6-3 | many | TGTGCCAGCAGTTACCCGACAGGGGTCCAAGAGACCCAGTACTTC | CASSYPTGVQETQYF
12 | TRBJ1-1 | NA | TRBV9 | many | TGTGCCAGCAGCGTTCCTGGCACTGAAGCTTTCTTT | CASSVPGTEAFF
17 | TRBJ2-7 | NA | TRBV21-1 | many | TGTGCCAGCAGCAAAGTTAGGAGGGGACAGGTACTCTACGAGCAGTACTTC | CASSKVRRGQVLYEQYF
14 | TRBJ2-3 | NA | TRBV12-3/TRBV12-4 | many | TGTGCCAGCAGTTTGGGCACAACCACAGATACGCAGTATTTT | CASSLGTTTDTQYF
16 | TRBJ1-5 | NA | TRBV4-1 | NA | TGCGCCAGCAGCCAAGATGACACATATAGCAATCAGCCCCAGCATTTT | CASSQDDTYSNQPQHF
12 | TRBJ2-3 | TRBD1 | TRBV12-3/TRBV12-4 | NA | TGTGCCACTGGCAGGGGGCGGGATACGCAGTATTTT | CATGRGRDTQYF
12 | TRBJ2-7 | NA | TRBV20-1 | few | TGCAGTGCTAGGCCCCACAGCTACGAGCAGTACTTC | CSARPHSYEQYF
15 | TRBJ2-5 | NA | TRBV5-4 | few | TGTGCCAGCAGCTTGTTAGAGACGGGACGGGAGACCCAGTACTTC | CASSLLETGRETQYF
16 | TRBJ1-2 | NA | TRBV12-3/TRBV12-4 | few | TGTGCCAGCAGTGAAACTCCGGGACAAGGGGGCTATGGCTACACCTTC | CASSETPGQGGYGYTF
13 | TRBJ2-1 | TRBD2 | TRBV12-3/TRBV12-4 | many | TGTGCCAGCACCCTCCTGGGGGCGGGGGGGCAGTTCTTC | CASTLLGAGGQFF
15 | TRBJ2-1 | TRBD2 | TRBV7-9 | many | TGTGCCAGCAGCCAGGAGGTAGCGGGGCTTAGTGAGCAGTTCTTC | CASSQEVAGLSEQFF
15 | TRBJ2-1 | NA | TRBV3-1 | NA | TGTGCCAGCAGCCAGATTTCGTGGGGTTTCGGTGAGCAGTTCTTC | CASSQISWGFGEQFF
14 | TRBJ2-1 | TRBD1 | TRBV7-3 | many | TGTGCCAGCAGCCCCGGACAGGTTGTGAATGAGCAGTTCTTC | CASSPGQVVNEQFF
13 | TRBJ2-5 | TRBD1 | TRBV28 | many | TGTGCCAGTTCGAGGACAGGGCAAGAGACCCAGTACTTC | CASSRTGQETQYF